The 21 T cell receptor beta chains listed next were all sequenced from one sample in a study of early T cells in non-severe SARS-CoV-2 infection. TCRdb called the 5' RACE reads again in MiXCR, with one record for every CDR3 protein. The sample holds around 48,000 distinct CDR3 sequences, about 12% seen once. Sequenced: whole blood. All receptors come from an adult who was a healthcare worker with PCR-confirmed SARS-CoV-2 infection or an uninfected control (not recorded which).

There are many counts of this clonotype. V gene TRBV9 combines with J gene TRBJ2-7; 7 positions match TRBD2. Germline CDR1 SGDLS, CDR2 YYNGEE. The J segment lost 0 bases and the V segment lost 4 bases, leaving 4 bases of the junction unmatched. There are 14 residues in the CDR3. CDR3 nucleotide sequence: TGTGCCAGCAGCCCGACGGGAGGCTCCTACGAGCAGTACTTC. It specifies CASSPTGGSYEQYF.

This clonotype has a handful of counts. The rearrangement uses TRBV3-1 and TRBJ1-1, with 7 bases lining up with TRBD1. The junction had 9 bases not matched to a gene; V was cut back by 0 bases and J by 5 bases. Germline CDR1 is LGHDT and CDR2 is YNNKEL (reference sequence). This CDR3 comprises 16 residues. The chain's CDR3 is CASSQEAGTALTEAFF. CDR3 sequence (DNA): TGTGCCAGCAGCCAAGAGGCCGGGACAGCCCTTACTGAAGCTTTCTTT.

The table lists this clonotype with a few counts. CDR3 sequence (DNA): TGCGCCACCTCACAACAGGGGGCTTCGCTTGGCTACACCTTC. This translates into CATSQQGASLGYTF. The V call is TRBV5-1, the J call TRBJ1-2; TRBD1 agrees at 9 bases. Losses at the gene ends were 9 bases for V and 7 bases for J; bases not matched to a gene: 13. This CDR3 has 14 residues. Germline V gene sequence: CDR1 SGHRS, CDR2 YFSETQ.

This clonotype was observed many times. CDR3 DNA: TGTGCCAGCCGTACAGGGCTAGACACTGAAGCTTTCTTT. Protein sequence: CASRTGLDTEAFF. The V and J genes are TRBV7-9 and TRBJ1-1; a possible D gene is TRBD1 (6 bases). Trimming cost V 8 bases and J 3 bases, with 13 bases left between them. This CDR3 spans 13 amino acids. Germline CDR1 SEHNR, CDR2 FQNEAQ (reference sequence).

In its sample, this clonotype was seen many times. The CDR3 nucleotides are TGCAGTGCTAGTCTGGCTCGAACGAACACTGAAGCTTTCTTT. Its translation: CSASLARTNTEAFF. The rearrangement joins TRBV20-1 to TRBJ1-1; D ambiguous. The CDR3 runs to 14 residues. Germline-derived CDR1 and CDR2 are DFQATT and SNEGSKA (reference sequence). V lost 3 bases to trimming and J lost 1 base, with 12 bases between them.

CDR3 residues: CGSCLTFNYGYTF. For the CDR3, the DNA is TGTGGGAGCTGTCTGACCTTTAACTATGGCTACACCTTC. V is TRBV28 and J is TRBJ1-2; D is ambiguous. CDR1 and CDR2 from the germline V gene are MDHEN and SYDVKM. The CDR3 runs to 13 residues.

This clonotype was detected many times. The V gene is TRBV7-9, the J gene TRBJ2-7, with TRBD2 identical over 9 bases. Unmatched junction bases numbered 13, after V lost 5 bases and J lost 5 bases. From germline, CDR1 is SEHNR and CDR2 FQNEAQ (reference sequence). This CDR3 has 16 residues. As DNA, the CDR3 is TGTGCCAGCAGCCGACCCCGGACTAGCGTCACCGACGAGCAGTACTTC. This translates into CASSRPRTSVTDEQYF.

This clonotype has ten or more counts. V gene TRBV19 combines with J gene TRBJ2-1; TRBD1 aligns across 7 bases. The CDR3 is made up of 16 amino acids. V was pared by 5 bases and J by 6 bases, with 13 bases of the junction left unmatched. Germline V lookup: CDR1 LNHDA, CDR2 SQIVND (reference sequence). The CDR3 nucleotides read TGTGCCAGTAGTCCCCCCAATGCCAGGGGGATCAATGAGCAGTTCTTC. Translated, it gives CASSPPNARGINEQFF. Drawing the rest from reference TRBV19 and TRBJ2-1, the complete variable domain is DGGITQSPKYLFRKEGQNVTLSCEQNLNHDAMYWYRQDPGQGLRLIYYSQIVNDFQKGDIAEGYSVSREKKESFPLTVTSAQKNPTAFYLCASSPPNARGINEQFFGPGTRLTVL.

The table lists this clonotype with many counts. The genes are TRBV9 and TRBJ1-1; the D is unclear. Germline CDR1 reads SGDLS; CDR2 reads YYNGEE. CDR3 length: 12 residues. Trimming shortened V by 5 bases and J by 0 bases, and 5 bases separated the two germline ends. Here the CDR3 DNA reads TGTGCCAGCAGTTCAGTGAACACTGAAGCTTTCTTT. This gives the protein CASSSVNTEAFF.

Ten or more counts support this clonotype. The CDR3 sequence: CASSLRVPSYNEQFF. Here the CDR3 DNA reads TGTGCCAGCAGCTTAAGGGTGCCGTCCTACAATGAGCAGTTCTTC. V gene TRBV7-3 combines with J gene TRBJ2-1; D is unresolved. The CDR3 extends over 15 amino acids. Germline CDR1 reads SGHTA; CDR2 reads FQGTGA. V lost 1 base and J 1 base, leaving 8 bases between the germline ends.

The rearrangement joins TRBV5-1 to TRBJ2-7; D may be TRBD1 (6 bases). The CDR3 is made up of 15 amino acids. Germline V CDR1 and CDR2: SGHRS, YFSETQ. V lost 0 bases, J lost 2 bases, and 12 bases lay in between. The CDR3 DNA reads as TGCGCCAGCAGCTTGGGGACAGTAGAACCCTACGAGCAGTACTTC. Protein sequence: CASSLGTVEPYEQYF.

This clonotype was counted at least ten times. This chain joins TRBV20-1 and TRBJ2-2, with D possibly matching TRBD1 (5 bases). Germline V gene data show CDR1 as DFQATT and CDR2 as SNEGSKA (reference sequence). Between the trimmed V and J ends, which lost 3 bases and 6 bases, there was a span of 14 bases. The CDR3 is 14 residues long. This CDR3 reads CSARPRVASGELFF. The CDR3 DNA is TGCAGTGCTAGGCCCAGGGTGGCATCCGGGGAGCTGTTTTTT.

This clonotype has at least ten counts. The rearrangement uses TRBV24-1 and TRBJ1-1; TRBD1 aligns across 9 bases. J was trimmed by 5 bases and V by 7 bases; bases with no gene match: 7. Germline V gene sequence: CDR1 KGHDR, CDR2 SFDVKD. CDR3 size: 14 residues. In DNA, the CDR3 is TGTGCCACCAGGGATACAGGGGGCGTAACTGAAGCTTTCTTT. Amino acid sequence: CATRDTGGVTEAFF.

The chain combines TRBV2 with TRBJ1-6; D is ambiguous. The CDR3 totals 15 residues. CDR1 is SNHLY and CDR2 is FYNNEI in the germline V gene. Trimming removed 4 bases at V and 0 bases at J, with 7 bases between. This chain's CDR3 is CASSVGGSYNSPLHF. The CDR3 nucleotides read TGTGCCAGCAGTGTAGGTGGCTCCTATAATTCACCCCTCCACTTT.

The chain is built from TRBV4-1 and TRBJ1-5, with 9 nucleotides matching TRBD1. Germline lookup yields CDR1 MGHRA and CDR2 YSYEKL. This CDR3 spans 17 amino acids. V lost 0 bases to trimming and J lost 3 bases; unmatched junction nucleotides: 6. Written as DNA, the CDR3 is TGCGCCAGCAGCCAAGATTCGGGACAGGGACACAATCAGCCCCAGCATTTT. This translates into CASSQDSGQGHNQPQHF.

This sequence joins TRBV4-1 and TRBJ2-1; D remains ambiguous. V lost 3 bases, J lost 0 bases, and 3 bases lay in between. Germline CDR1 reads MGHRA; CDR2 reads YSYEKL. The CDR3 sequence is 13 residues long. DNA for the CDR3: TGCGCCAGCAGCCATGGCTCCTACAATGAGCAGTTCTTC. As protein: CASSHGSYNEQFF.

This clonotype has at least ten counts. The J gene is TRBJ2-7, the V gene TRBV29-1; D is ambiguous. This CDR3 has 11 residues. The V end lost 4 bases, the J end lost 5 bases, and 9 bases lay between the germline ends. CDR1 is SQVTM, CDR2 ANQGSEA, per germline. In DNA, the CDR3 is TGCAGCGTTGTGGGATTCGACGAGCAGTACTTC. Amino acid sequence: CSVVGFDEQYF.

The J gene is TRBJ1-6, the V gene TRBV2; unclear D gene. CDR3 length equals 14 residues. V lost 7 bases and J lost 4, with 11 bases in between. Germline assignment: CDR1 SNHLY and CDR2 FYNNEI. The CDR3 loop reads CASKTDVYNSPLHF. As DNA, the CDR3 is TGTGCCAGCAAGACCGACGTTTATAATTCACCCCTCCACTTT.

This clonotype was found many times. The gene calls are TRBV19 and TRBJ2-3; D uncertain. Trimming took 3 bases from V and 0 from J, leaving 10 bases between them. Germline assignment: CDR1 LNHDA and CDR2 SQIVND (reference sequence). The length of the CDR3 is 15 residues. CDR3 amino acids: CASSIRTFSTDTQYF. The CDR3 bases are TGTGCCAGTAGTATTAGAACCTTTAGCACAGATACGCAGTATTTT.

This clonotype showed up many times. The gene calls are TRBV3-1 and TRBJ1-1; no clear D. The CDR3 length is 13 residues. V shed 1 base and J shed 10 bases, with 13 bases lying between them. Germline V lookup: CDR1 LGHDT, CDR2 YNNKEL (reference sequence). CDR3 DNA sequence: TGTGCCAGCAGCCAAGTTCAAGGGAGCGGAGCTTTCTTT. This translates into CASSQVQGSGAFF.

Only a few counts were recorded for this clonotype. The chain combines TRBV3-1 with TRBJ2-7; weak D call: TRBD1 (6 bases). V was pared by 1 base and J by 1 base, with 11 bases between. The CDR3 is made up of 15 amino acids. The V gene's germline CDR1 is LGHDT and CDR2 YNNKEL (reference sequence). CDR3 coding DNA: TGTGCCAGCAGCCAAGTGGACAGTAGATCCTACGAGCAGTACTTC. Translation: CASSQVDSRSYEQYF.